The sequence of this TCR beta chain was determined in a study of cytomegalovirus exposure and HLA in healthy donors. Overall study results and limits: The study flagged around 150 TCR beta chains as cytomegalovirus-associated. Reports described diagnosis of cytomegalovirus status by the classifier as highly specific and sensitive. A later analysis found first-cohort TCR clusters tended to co-occur in the 100 to 150 validation repertoires.

While the first cohort had 700 or so subjects, the donors belonged to the separate validation cohort of 100 to 150 subjects. Sequenced by immunoSEQ multiplex PCR; TCRdb stores in-frame clones only, minus some. The repertoire holds about 120,000 clones, with around nine tenths as singletons. Points on this clone: Its antigen is unidentified.

The germline V gene has CDR1 MDHEN and CDR2 SYDVKM. The CDR3 spans 17 residues. V shed 2 bases and J 3 bases; nucleotides not matched to a gene: 9. The chain employs TRBV28 and TRBJ1-3; 8 bases match TRBD1. Sequences were obtained from PBMCs. The receptor's source is a woman between 18 and 30 years old in good health and CMV-seronegative. This CDR3 reads CASSLLVTGGGGNTIYF. The CDR3 region has the DNA TGTGCCAGCAGTTTACTGGTAACAGGGGGAGGTGGAAACACCATATATTTT.